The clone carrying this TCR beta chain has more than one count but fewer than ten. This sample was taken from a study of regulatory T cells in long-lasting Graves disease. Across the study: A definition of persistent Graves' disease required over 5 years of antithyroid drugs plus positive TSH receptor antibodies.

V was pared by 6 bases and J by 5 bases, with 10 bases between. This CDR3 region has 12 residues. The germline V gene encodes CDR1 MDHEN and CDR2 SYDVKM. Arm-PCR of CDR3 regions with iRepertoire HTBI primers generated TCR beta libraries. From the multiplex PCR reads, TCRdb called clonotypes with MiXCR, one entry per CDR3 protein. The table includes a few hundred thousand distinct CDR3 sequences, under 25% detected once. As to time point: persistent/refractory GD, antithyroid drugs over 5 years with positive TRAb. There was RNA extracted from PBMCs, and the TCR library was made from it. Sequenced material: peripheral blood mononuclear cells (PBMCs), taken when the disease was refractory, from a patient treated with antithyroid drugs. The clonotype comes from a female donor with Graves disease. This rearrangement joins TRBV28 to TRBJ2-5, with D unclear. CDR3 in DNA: TGTGCCAGCAGACTAAGTGGGGAGACCCAGTACTTC. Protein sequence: CASRLSGETQYF.